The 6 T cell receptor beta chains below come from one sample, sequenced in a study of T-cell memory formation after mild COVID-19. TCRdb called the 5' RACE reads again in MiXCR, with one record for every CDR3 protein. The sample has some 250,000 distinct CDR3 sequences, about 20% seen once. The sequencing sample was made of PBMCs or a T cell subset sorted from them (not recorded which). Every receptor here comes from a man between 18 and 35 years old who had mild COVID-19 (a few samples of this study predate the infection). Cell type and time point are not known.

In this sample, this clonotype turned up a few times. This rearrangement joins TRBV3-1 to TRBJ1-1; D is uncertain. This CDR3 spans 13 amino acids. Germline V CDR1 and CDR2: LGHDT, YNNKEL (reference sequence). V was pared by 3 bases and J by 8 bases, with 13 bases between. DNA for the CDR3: TGTGCCAGCAGCCACGACCCGTTGGCGGAAGCTTTCTTT. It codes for CASSHDPLAEAFF.

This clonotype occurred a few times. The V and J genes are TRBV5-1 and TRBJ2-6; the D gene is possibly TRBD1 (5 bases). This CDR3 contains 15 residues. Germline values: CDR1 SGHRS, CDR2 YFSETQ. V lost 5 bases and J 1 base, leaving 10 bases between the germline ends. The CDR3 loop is CASRNAGSGANVLTF. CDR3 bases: TGCGCCAGCAGGAATGCAGGGTCTGGGGCCAACGTCCTGACTTTC.

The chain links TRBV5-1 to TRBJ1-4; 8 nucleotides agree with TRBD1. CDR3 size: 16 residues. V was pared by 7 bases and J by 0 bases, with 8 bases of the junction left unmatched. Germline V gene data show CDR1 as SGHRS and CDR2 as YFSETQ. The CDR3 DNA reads TGCGCCAGCGCAGGGGGCGCCTTCACAACTAATGAAAAACTGTTTTTT. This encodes CASAGGAFTTNEKLFF. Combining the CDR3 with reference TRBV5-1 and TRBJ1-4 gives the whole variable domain KAGVTQTPRYLIKTRGQQVTLSCSPISGHRSVSWYQQTPGQGLQFLFEYFSETQRNKGNFPGRFSGRQFSNSRSEMNVSTLELGDSALYLCASAGGAFTTNEKLFFGSGTQLSVL.

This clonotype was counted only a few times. DNA of the CDR3: TGCGCCAGCAGCCCCGACAGGGTACCGAATTCACCCCTCCACTTT. It yields the protein CASSPDRVPNSPLHF. The V call is TRBV5-1, the J call TRBJ1-6; 7 bases are shared with TRBD1. The V gene end was trimmed by 4 bases and the J gene end by 7 bases; junction bases not matched to a gene: 8. Per germline, CDR1 SGHRS and CDR2 YFSETQ. CDR3 size: 15 residues.

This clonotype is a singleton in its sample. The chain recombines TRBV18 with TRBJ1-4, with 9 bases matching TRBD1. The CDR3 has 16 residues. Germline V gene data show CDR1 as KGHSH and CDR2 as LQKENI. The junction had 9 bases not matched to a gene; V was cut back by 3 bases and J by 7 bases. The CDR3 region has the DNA TGTGCCAGCTCACCCCGTACCGGGACAGGGTTTGAAAAACTGTTTTTT. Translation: CASSPRTGTGFEKLFF.

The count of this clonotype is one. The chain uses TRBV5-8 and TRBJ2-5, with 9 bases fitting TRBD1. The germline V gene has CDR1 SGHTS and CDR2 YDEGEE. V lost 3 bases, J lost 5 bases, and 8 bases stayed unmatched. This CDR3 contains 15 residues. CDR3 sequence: CASSSGRTGEETQYF. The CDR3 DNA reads TGTGCCAGCAGCTCCGGGCGGACAGGGGAGGAGACCCAGTACTTC.